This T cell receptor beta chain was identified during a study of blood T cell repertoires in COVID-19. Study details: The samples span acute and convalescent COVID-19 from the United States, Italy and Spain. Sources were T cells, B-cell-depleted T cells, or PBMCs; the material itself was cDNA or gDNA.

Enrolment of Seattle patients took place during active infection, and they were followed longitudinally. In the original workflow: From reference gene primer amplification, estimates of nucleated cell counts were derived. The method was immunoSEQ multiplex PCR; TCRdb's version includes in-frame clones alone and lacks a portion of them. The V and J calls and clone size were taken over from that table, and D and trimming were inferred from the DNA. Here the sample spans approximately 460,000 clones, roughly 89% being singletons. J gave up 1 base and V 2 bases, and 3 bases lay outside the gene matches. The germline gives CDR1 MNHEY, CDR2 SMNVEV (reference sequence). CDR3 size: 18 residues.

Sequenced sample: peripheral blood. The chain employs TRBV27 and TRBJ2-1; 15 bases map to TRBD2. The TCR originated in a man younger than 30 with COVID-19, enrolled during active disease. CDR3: CASSLDGLAGGSYNEQFF. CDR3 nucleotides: TGTGCCAGCAGTTTAGACGGACTAGCGGGAGGGTCCTACAATGAGCAGTTCTTC.